The 23 T cell receptor beta chains presented below share a single source sample, sequenced in a study of T cell responses to AZD1222 COVID-19 vaccine. The method was immunoSEQ multiplex PCR; TCRdb's version includes in-frame clones alone and lacks a portion of them. The sample records 150,000 or so clones, roughly 90% being singletons. The sequencing here drew on peripheral blood, taken on day 0 of AZD1222 vaccination. These receptors all come from an adult in good health.

This clone was found once. The chain uses TRBV2 and TRBJ1-4; maybe TRBD1 (5 bases). With 1 base removed from V and 7 bases from J, the gap between germline ends came to 13 bases. Germline CDR1 is SNHLY and CDR2 is FYNNEI. There are 15 residues in the CDR3. The CDR3 spells CASSEGATVSEKLFF. In DNA form, the CDR3 reads TGTGCCAGCAGTGAAGGCGCGACAGTATCTGAAAAACTGTTTTTT.

The gene calls are TRBV4-2 and TRBJ2-2, with a tentative D call TRBD1 (5 bases). Trimming removed 7 bases from V and 4 bases from J, with 19 bases in between. Germline lookup yields CDR1 LGHNA and CDR2 YNFKEQ. CDR3 length equals 16 residues. The CDR3 sequence is CASTATPGLSTGELFF. In nucleotides, the CDR3 is TGTGCCAGCACTGCGACCCCAGGGTTGAGCACCGGGGAGCTGTTTTTT.

The rearrangement links TRBV30 to TRBJ1-1; D is unresolved. Trimming cost V 3 bases and J 1 base, with 12 bases left between them. The CDR3 extends over 14 amino acids. Per the germline V gene, CDR1 is GTSNPN and CDR2 is SVGIG (reference sequence). The chain's CDR3 is CAWRPRRRNTEAFF. The CDR3 coding sequence is TGTGCCTGGAGGCCCCGCAGAAGGAACACTGAAGCTTTCTTT.

The chain combines TRBV15 with TRBJ2-3, with 12 bases that match TRBD2. The CDR3 totals 16 residues. Germline CDR1 is LNHNV and CDR2 is YYDKDF (reference sequence). Trimming at V came to 4 bases and at J to 2 bases, leaving 4 bases not matched to a gene. In DNA form, the CDR3 reads TGTGCCACCAGCAACCGACTAGCGGGGGTCACAGATACGCAGTATTTT. Translation: CATSNRLAGVTDTQYF.

The chain couples TRBV18 to TRBJ2-2; weak D call: TRBD2 (6 bases). The CDR3 is made up of 13 amino acids. V was pared by 4 bases and J by 5 bases, with 8 bases between. The germline CDR1 and CDR2 sequences are KGHSH and LQKENI. CDR3 bases: TGTGCCAGCTCACGCGGGGATACCGGGGAGCTGTTTTTT. Translated, it gives CASSRGDTGELFF.

CDR3 loop: CASSFVTSGANVLTF. CDR3 nucleotides: TGCGCCAGCAGCTTTGTCACCTCTGGGGCCAACGTCCTGACTTTC. This sequence joins TRBV5-1 and TRBJ2-6; D remains unclear. Looked up from germline, CDR1 is SGHRS and CDR2 is YFSETQ. CDR3 length equals 15 residues. Trimming left V 2 bases short and J 0 bases short, with 6 bases between.

Here the CDR3 DNA reads TGTGCCAGCAGCCAAGATCGGGTGAACACTGAAGCTTTCTTT. As protein: CASSQDRVNTEAFF. The chain joins TRBV4-2 to TRBJ1-1; D is unclear. The V and J ends lost 0 bases and 0 bases respectively, with 5 bases between them. Germline CDR1 is LGHNA and CDR2 is YNFKEQ. There are 14 residues in the CDR3.

CDR3 nucleotides: TGTGCCAGCAGCTTGGGACAGGGGGGGGATGGCTACACCTTC. It is translated as CASSLGQGGDGYTF. V gene TRBV5-4 combines with J gene TRBJ1-2; 9 nucleotides line up with TRBD1. Germline V gives CDR1 SGHNT, CDR2 YYREEE (reference sequence). The CDR3 runs 14 residues. Trimming took 0 bases from V and 6 from J; bases not matched to a gene: 3.

The V gene is TRBV5-6, the J gene TRBJ2-2, with 7 bases that match TRBD2. The CDR3 covers 15 residues. Germline V gene data show CDR1 as SGHDT and CDR2 as YYEEEE. Unmatched junction bases numbered 8, after V lost 4 bases and J lost 5 bases. The CDR3 DNA reads as TGTGCCAGCAGCCCACGACTAGCCCCGACCGGGGAGCTGTTTTTT. Its protein product is CASSPRLAPTGELFF.

Only one count was recorded for this clone. The genes are TRBV5-1 and TRBJ2-1, with D tentatively TRBD1 (9 bases). Per the germline V gene, CDR1 is SGHRS and CDR2 is YFSETQ. V was pared by 1 base and J by 10 bases, with 24 bases between. The CDR3 is made up of 17 amino acids. CDR3 nucleotide sequence: TGCGCCAGCAGCTTGCGTAGCGGGACAGGGTATCAGAGGGAGCAGTTCTTC. This codes for CASSLRSGTGYQREQFF.

The chain joins TRBV7-3 to TRBJ2-5; perhaps TRBD2 as D (6 bases). V lost 2 bases and J lost 3, with 7 bases in between. Germline assignment: CDR1 SGHTA and CDR2 FQGTGA. The CDR3 spans 13 residues. CDR3 sequence: CASSLVAEETQYF. The CDR3 DNA reads as TGTGCCAGCAGCTTAGTAGCGGAAGAGACCCAGTACTTC.

The chain is built from TRBV28 and TRBJ2-6; D tentatively reads TRBD1 or TRBD2 (5 bases each). The CDR3 is 15 amino acids. Germline CDR1 is MDHEN and CDR2 is SYDVKM. The ends were cut back, 2 bases at V and 9 bases at J, with 14 bases in the middle. The CDR3 region has the DNA TGTGCCAGCAGTTTAACGGGGCAGGGCCTCAACGTCCTGACTTTC. Protein product: CASSLTGQGLNVLTF.

The chain employs TRBV6-5 and TRBJ1-1; unclear D gene. Germline V lookup: CDR1 MNHEY, CDR2 SVGAGI. Trimming left V 1 base short and J 3 bases short, with 9 bases between. This CDR3 comprises 14 residues. CDR3 amino acids: CASSYWSGDTEAFF. In DNA, the CDR3 is TGTGCCAGCAGTTACTGGTCCGGGGACACTGAAGCTTTCTTT.

V gene TRBV10-3 combines with J gene TRBJ1-5; TRBD1 aligns across 8 bases. Germline V lookup: CDR1 ENHRY, CDR2 SYGVKD. V was clipped by 6 bases and J by 1 base; unmatched bases: 5. There are 15 residues in the CDR3. CDR3 protein: CAISAGTGSNQPQHF. The CDR3 coding sequence is TGTGCCATCAGCGCTGGGACAGGCAGCAATCAGCCCCAGCATTTT.

V usage is TRBV6-5 and J usage is TRBJ1-4; D unresolved. Trimming took off 0 bases at V and 7 bases at J, with 12 bases between the two ends. Germline-derived CDR1 and CDR2 are MNHEY and SVGAGI. The CDR3 runs to 15 residues. CDR3 protein: CASSYSRVQSEKLFF. The CDR3 DNA reads TGTGCCAGCAGTTACTCAAGGGTGCAGAGTGAAAAACTGTTTTTT.

The CDR3 coding sequence is TGTGCCAGCAGTGATGGGACGATCCAAACAACTAATGAAAAACTGTTTTTT. Encoded protein: CASSDGTIQTTNEKLFF. The V call is TRBV2, the J call TRBJ1-4; the D gene is possibly TRBD1 (5 bases). Trimming left V 3 bases short and J 0 bases short, with 14 bases between. Germline-derived CDR1 and CDR2 are SNHLY and FYNNEI. CDR3 length equals 17 residues.

The J gene is TRBJ1-5, the V gene TRBV27; D not certain. The CDR3 has 16 amino acids. Trimming cost V 6 bases and J 2 bases, with 17 bases left between them. CDR1 is MNHEY and CDR2 is SMNVEV in the germline V gene (reference sequence). CDR3 nucleotide sequence: TGTGCCAGCAGCTTTAGGCGGGTGTCGGGCAATCAGCCCCAGCATTTT. The encoded protein is CASSFRRVSGNQPQHF.

In nucleotides, the CDR3 is TGTGCCAGCAGCTTCGCGGGAGGGCCCGCGGGCGAGCAGTACTTC. Encoded protein: CASSFAGGPAGEQYF. This sequence joins TRBV7-2 and TRBJ2-7; TRBD2 agrees at 9 bases. Unmatched junction bases numbered 9, after V lost 3 bases and J lost 6 bases. This CDR3 has 15 residues. Germline CDR1 SGHTA, CDR2 FQGNSA.

V is TRBV7-9 and J is TRBJ2-7, with no clear D. Germline V lookup: CDR1 SEHNR, CDR2 FQNEAQ (reference sequence). This CDR3 is built from 13 residues. Trimming left V 5 bases short and J 2 bases short, with 10 bases between. Here the CDR3 reads CASSRSPAYEQYF. The CDR3 region has the DNA TGTGCCAGCAGCCGATCCCCCGCCTACGAGCAGTACTTC.

The chain couples TRBV7-6 to TRBJ2-2, with 8 bases that match TRBD2. V lost 6 bases and J lost 6; bases outside the gene matches: 12. Germline assignment: CDR1 SGHVS and CDR2 FNYEAQ. The CDR3 loop spans 16 amino acids. The CDR3 DNA sequence: TGTGCCAGCAGTGACCCGGGACTAGTTCGCCCCGGGGAGCTGTTTTTT. It encodes CASSDPGLVRPGELFF.

The chain recombines TRBV2 with TRBJ1-4; TRBD1 might be the D (5 bases). The germline gives CDR1 SNHLY, CDR2 FYNNEI. V lost 1 base to trimming and J lost 7 bases, with 16 bases between them. This CDR3 has 16 residues. CDR3 DNA sequence: TGTGCCAGCAGTGAAGGCAGGGTGGCTACCATTGAAAAACTGTTTTTT. The encoded protein is CASSEGRVATIEKLFF. The full variable domain, with the rest looked up from reference TRBV2 and TRBJ1-4, is EPEVTQTPSHQVTQMGQEVILRCVPISNHLYFYWYRQILGQKVEFLVSFYNNEISEKSEIFDDQFSVERPDGSNFTLKIRSTKLEDSAMYFCASSEGRVATIEKLFFGSGTQLSVL.

This chain links TRBV7-8 with TRBJ1-1; possibly TRBD1 for D (6 bases). Germline V gene lookup returns CDR1 SGHVS and CDR2 FQNEAQ. This CDR3 comprises 14 residues. The V end lost 5 bases, the J end lost 4 bases, and 14 bases lay between the germline ends. CDR3 loop: CASSIYTGPTEAFF. The CDR3 coding sequence is TGTGCCAGCAGCATATATACAGGGCCCACTGAAGCTTTCTTT.

CDR3 sequence: CAISESMGPGRYEQYF. CDR3 DNA: TGTGCCATCAGTGAGTCGATGGGTCCGGGGCGCTACGAGCAGTACTTC. J is TRBJ2-7 and V is TRBV10-3, with D possibly called TRBD1 or TRBD2 (5 bases each). This CDR3 comprises 16 residues. Germline assignment: CDR1 ENHRY and CDR2 SYGVKD. Trimming pared 0 bases from V and 3 bases from J, leaving 15 bases between.